A selection of T cell receptor beta chains follows, all from one sample in a study of neurological immune-mediated disorders. TCRdb re-analysed the 5' RACE reads in MiXCR, keeping a single row per CDR3 protein. The sample consists of roughly 38,000 distinct CDR3 sequences, approximately 10% of them appearing once. Sequencing was done on a sample of PBMCs. Receptors were obtained from a man aged 55 to 70 with HTLV-1-associated myelopathy (HAM/TSP). The CDR3 runs from the conserved cysteine through the conserved F or W. D genes are given only for firm matches. Some rows have no size entry. The others give once, few or many, or a class for an expanded clone.

clone_size j_call v_call d_call cdr3_nt cdr3_aa
many TRBJ2-2 TRBV24-1 TRBD1 TGTGCCACCAGTGATTCGGGACAGGGTGATGGCGGGGAGCTGTTTTTT CATSDSGQGDGGELFF
many TRBJ2-7 TRBV29-1 - TGCAGCGTTGAAGATCGGGCAGTAAACGAGCAGTACTTC CSVEDRAVNEQYF
many TRBJ2-2 TRBV5-6 TRBD2 TGTGCCAGCAGCTTGCGATCCGGGAGGGCCTATATCGGGGAGCTGTTTTTT CASSLRSGRAYIGELFF
many TRBJ2-1 TRBV24-1 TRBD1 TGTGCCACCAGTGAGACAGGGCTCTTGGGCAATGAGCAGTTCTTC CATSETGLLGNEQFF
many TRBJ2-3 TRBV15 - TGTGCCACCAGCACGGCCCCTAGCACAGATACGCAGTATTTT CATSTAPSTDTQYF
many TRBJ2-5 TRBV20-1 TRBD2 TGCAGTGCGGGGGGGGGTAGCGGGAGATTCGAGACCCAGTACTTC CSAGGGSGRFETQYF
many TRBJ2-2 TRBV5-1 TRBD2 TGCGCCAGCAGCCGCGGGAGCGCGAACACCGGGGAGCTGTTTTTT CASSRGSANTGELFF
many TRBJ2-5 TRBV7-2 TRBD2 TGTGCCAGCAGCTTTCTTTCTAGCGGGAGGGGGGAGACCCAGTACTTC CASSFLSSGRGETQYF
- TRBJ1-6 TRBV7-2 - TGTGCCAGCAGCCCGGGACGGAAGGAGGCTAATTCTCCCCACCACTTT CASSPGRKEANSPHHF
many TRBJ1-2 TRBV29-1 TRBD1 TGCAGCGAGCGACAGGGTTCTGGCGGCTACACCTTC CSERQGSGGYTF
- TRBJ1-1 TRBV4-1 - TGCGCCAGCAGCCAGTTGTTCGGCCGACAGAACATGAACACTGAAGCTTTCTTT CASSQLFGRQNMNTEAFF
many TRBJ1-1 TRBV7-8 - TGTGCCAGCAGCTTAGTGCAGGAATCCCGATTGCGTCCTAGGGACACTGAAGCTTTCTTT CASSLVQESRLRPRDTEAFF
many TRBJ2-7 TRBV5-1 TRBD2 TGCGCCAGCAGCTGGGGCGGGGGAAGCTACGAGCAGTACTTC CASSWGGGSYEQYF
many TRBJ2-3 TRBV2 - TGTGCCAGCAAGGTTCAGTCGGAGGTGAGAGCAGATACGCAGTATTTT CASKVQSEVRADTQYF
many TRBJ2-1 TRBV7-9 - TGTGCCAGCAGCCCCTCGGGCCTGAGGAATGAGCAGTTCTTC CASSPSGLRNEQFF
- TRBJ2-3 TRBV5-5 - - CASSFYICSARALMDGTGADTQYF
many TRBJ1-5 TRBV20-1 - TGCAGTGCTACCGGGGGGTATAGCAATCAGCCCCAGCATTTT CSATGGYSNQPQHF
many TRBJ1-5 TRBV7-2 TRBD1 TGTGCCAGCAGCTTGTTCACCGGGACAGTGAATCAGCCCCAGCATTTT CASSLFTGTVNQPQHF
many TRBJ2-7 TRBV6-1 TRBD2 TGTGCCAGCAGTGAAGTTCGACTAGCGGGTTACGAGCAGTACTTC CASSEVRLAGYEQYF
many TRBJ2-1 TRBV14 TRBD2 TGTGCCAGCAGCCAAGAGGGGCTAGCGGGAATCTACAATGAGCAGTTCTTC CASSQEGLAGIYNEQFF
many TRBJ1-1 TRBV7-2 - TGTGCCAGCAGCCTCCTACCCGGCGGAAACACTGAAGCTTTCTTT CASSLLPGGNTEAFF
many TRBJ2-1 TRBV5-6 - - CASSFFGPQGREQFF
many TRBJ2-1 TRBV7-9 - TGTGCCAGCAGTAAAGGACCAGAACACAATGAGCAGTTCTTC CASSKGPEHNEQFF
- TRBJ2-1 TRBV5-1 - TGCGCCAGCAGCACGCCCCGGGGGCAGCGTGAGCAGTTCTTC CASSTPRGQREQFF
many TRBJ2-7 TRBV29-1 - TGCAGCGTTGAAGATCGGGGCTACGAGCAGTACTTC CSVEDRGYEQYF
many TRBJ2-3 TRBV20-1 - TGCAGTGCCCCTCTGAGCATTATCAGCACAGATACGCAGTATTTT CSAPLSIISTDTQYF
- TRBJ1-1 TRBV20-1 - TGCAGTGCTAGAGATGGCTCGGTGAACACTGAAGCTTTCTTT CSARDGSVNTEAFF
many TRBJ1-1 TRBV20-1 - TGCAGTGCATTGGCATCGCGAACCGCGAGCACTAAAGCTTTCTTT CSALASRTASTKAFF
- TRBJ2-2 TRBV5-1 - TGCGCCAGCAGCTTGGTTCAAGGGCATAACACCGGGGTGCTGTTTTTT CASSLVQGHNTGVLFF
many TRBJ2-5 TRBV20-1 - TGCAGTGCTTGTAGCCCGGCCGACCAAGAGACCCAGTACTTC CSACSPADQETQYF
many TRBJ2-1 TRBV7-9 TRBD1 TGTGCCAGCAGCTACGACAGGGACGGATACAATGAGCAGTTCTTC CASSYDRDGYNEQFF
- TRBJ2-5 TRBV5-1 TRBD2 TGCGCCAGCGCGGGGGGGGACCAAGAGACCCAGTACTTC CASAGGDQETQYF
many TRBJ2-5 TRBV5-6 - TGTGCCAGCAGCTTGCTAGGCCAGGAGGAGACCCAGTACTTC CASSLLGQEETQYF
many TRBJ2-3 TRBV20-1 - TGCAGTGCTAGAGGCCAGCAGAGATTTTCTAGCACAGATACGCAGTATTTT CSARGQQRFSSTDTQYF
many TRBJ2-5 TRBV6-1 - TGTGCCAGCAGCGCCCTCGACCCCCCACGGGGGACCCAGTACTTC CASSALDPPRGTQYF
many TRBJ1-4 TRBV29-1 - TGCAGCGGGACGACAGGACCTAATGAAAAACTGTTTTTT CSGTTGPNEKLFF
medium-sized TRBJ1-1 TRBV20-1 - TGCAGTGCTACGGTGCCTGGGGGGCGCGGCACTGAAGCTTTCTTT CSATVPGGRGTEAFF
many TRBJ2-3 TRBV5-1 TRBD2 TGCGCCAGCAGCTCACCGGGACTAGCGGGGAGCACAGATACGCAGTATTTT CASSSPGLAGSTDTQYF
many TRBJ2-3 TRBV20-1 - TGCAGTGCTAGACCCCTTCAAACCACAGATACGCAGTATTTT CSARPLQTTDTQYF
many TRBJ2-5 TRBV28 TRBD2 TGTGCCAGCAGTAATGGACTAGCGGGATTTGAGACCCAGTACTTC CASSNGLAGFETQYF
many TRBJ2-1 TRBV28 - TGTGCCAGCAGTTGGCGACTAGATGAGCAGTTCTTC CASSWRLDEQFF
many TRBJ2-5 TRBV3-1 - TGTGCCAGCGGGGCGGACGGTGCCCAAGAGATCCAGTACTTC CASGADGAQEIQYF